A single T cell receptor beta chain is shown here with its context. Its antigen is unidentified. The sample originates from a study of cytomegalovirus exposure and HLA in healthy donors. Germline-derived CDR1 and CDR2 are SGDLS and YYNGEE. The CDR3 contains 18 residues. V gave up 3 bases and J gave up 7 bases; unmatched junction bases: 10. PCR involved 60 Vbeta and 13 Jbeta primers. Method: immunoSEQ multiplex PCR; TCRdb's copy keeps in-frame clones and lacks some. The repertoire includes some 250,000 clones, 82% of them detected once, and roughly 5% sits in the top ten. Findings of the study overall: Researchers catalogued approximately 170 TCR beta chains as cytomegalovirus-associated. Accurate HLA-A and HLA-B prediction from TCR beta sequences was reported for most subjects. Reports indicated that the classifier achieved high specificity and sensitivity in diagnosing cytomegalovirus status.

The chain uses TRBV9 and TRBJ2-1; TRBD2 aligns across 16 bases. Sequencing was carried out using PBMCs. The origin of this receptor is a woman aged 35 to 49 in good health and CMV-seropositive. Written as DNA, the CDR3 is TGTGCCAGCAGCGATCCCGGGACTAGCGGGAGGGGGAGAAATGAGCAGTTCTTC. It encodes CASSDPGTSGRGRNEQFF. The variable domain in full, with the rest retrieved from reference TRBV9 and TRBJ2-1, is DSGVTQTPKHLITATGQRVTLRCSPRSGDLSVYWYQQSLDQGLQFLIQYYNGEERAKGNILERFSAQQFPDLHSELNLSSLELGDSALYFCASSDPGTSGRGRNEQFFGPGTRLTVL.